These 5 T cell receptor beta chains were sequenced from one sample in a study of blood T cell repertoires in COVID-19. Profiling relied on immunoSEQ multiplex PCR, and the TCRdb table lists in-frame clones only, not all of them. Of 300,000 to 400,000 clones in the sample, 87% were seen once. The specimen was peripheral blood. The receptors shown here come from a man over 45 with active or convalescent COVID-19.

The chain carries TRBV23-1 and TRBJ1-2; 9 positions agree with TRBD1. TRBV23-1 is known as an ORF, though its function is uncertain. The CDR3 has 13 amino acids. The ends lost 6 bases at V and 6 bases at J; junction bases unmatched: 5. The CDR3 is CASSPDRGNGYTF. For the CDR3, the DNA is TGCGCCAGCAGCCCGGACAGGGGAAATGGCTACACCTTC.

This rearrangement joins TRBV19 to TRBJ2-2, with D maybe TRBD1 (6 bases). Between the trimmed V and J ends, which lost 8 bases and 4 bases, there was a span of 14 bases. Germline CDR1 and CDR2: LNHDA and SQIVND (reference sequence). The CDR3 runs to 14 residues. The DNA for the CDR3 is TGTGCCAGTCAGACAGGACAAACCACCGGGGAGCTGTTTTTT. It yields the protein CASQTGQTTGELFF.

The chain combines TRBV30 with TRBJ1-2, with no clear D. The V end was cut by 0 bases, the J end by 8 bases, with 16 bases between. This CDR3 comprises 14 residues. The V gene's germline CDR1 is GTSNPN and CDR2 SVGIG (reference sequence). For the CDR3, the DNA is TGTGCCTGGAGTGTACGTGGGCCCCCAGGAGGCTACACCTTC. Translation: CAWSVRGPPGGYTF.

This chain uses TRBV27 with TRBJ2-7; 8 bases line up with TRBD1. The V gene end was trimmed by 7 bases and the J gene end by 2 bases; junction bases not matched to a gene: 7. Per germline, CDR1 MNHEY and CDR2 SMNVEV (reference sequence). CDR3 length: 14 amino acids. CDR3 DNA sequence: TGTGCCAGCAAAATTAGACAGGGGACCTACGAGCAGTACTTC. Protein sequence: CASKIRQGTYEQYF.

Points on this clone: Other DNA sequences in the same sample also yield this CDR3. The J gene is TRBJ1-5, the V gene TRBV19; D is possibly TRBD1 (6 bases). The CDR3 totals 15 residues. CDR1 and CDR2 (germline): LNHDA, SQIVND (reference sequence). Between the trimmed V and J ends, which lost 3 bases and 0 bases, there was a span of 9 bases. The CDR3 spells CASSIGRGSNQPQHF. As DNA, the CDR3 is TGTGCCAGTAGTATCGGCAGGGGTAGCAATCAGCCCCAGCATTTT.